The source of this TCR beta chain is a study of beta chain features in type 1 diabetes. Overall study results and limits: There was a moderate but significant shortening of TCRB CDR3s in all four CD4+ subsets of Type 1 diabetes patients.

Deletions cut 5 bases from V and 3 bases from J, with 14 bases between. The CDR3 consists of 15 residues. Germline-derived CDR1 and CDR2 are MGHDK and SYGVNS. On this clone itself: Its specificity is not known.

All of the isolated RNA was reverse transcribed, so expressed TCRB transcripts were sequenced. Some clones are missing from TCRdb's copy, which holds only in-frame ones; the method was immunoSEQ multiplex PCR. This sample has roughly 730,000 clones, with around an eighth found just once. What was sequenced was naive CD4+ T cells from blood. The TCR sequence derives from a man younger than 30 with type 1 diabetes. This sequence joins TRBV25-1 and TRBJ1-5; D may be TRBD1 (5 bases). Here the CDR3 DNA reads TGTGCCAGCAGTTCACGGGACGGGGACAATCAGCCCCAGCATTTT. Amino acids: CASSSRDGDNQPQHF.